One and the same sample provided the 12 T cell receptor beta chains below, sequenced in a study of blood T cell repertoires in COVID-19. Repertoires were generated with immunoSEQ multiplex PCR, while TCRdb's copy carries only in-frame clones and drops some. The data contain around 500,000 clones, approximately 88% of them singletons. The specimen sequenced was PBMCs or T cells enriched from blood (not recorded which). Receptors originate from a woman aged 40 to 50 who had recovered from COVID-19.

V and J are TRBV2 and TRBJ2-3, with 8 positions matching TRBD1. This CDR3 is built from 15 residues. Per germline, CDR1 SNHLY and CDR2 FYNNEI. V was clipped by 5 bases and J by 0 bases; unmatched bases: 4. In DNA form, the CDR3 reads TGTGCCAGCAGTACGGACAGGGCGAGCACAGATACGCAGTATTTT. Protein: CASSTDRASTDTQYF.

The rearrangement links TRBV6-6 to TRBJ1-4; D is perhaps TRBD1 (5 bases). The germline V gene encodes CDR1 MNHNY and CDR2 SVGAGI (reference sequence). The CDR3 covers 15 residues. Deletions cut 0 bases from V and 12 bases from J, with 17 bases between. This CDR3 reads CASSYSQHSGGELFF. CDR3 in DNA: TGTGCCAGCAGTTACTCTCAACACAGCGGGGGGGAACTGTTTTTT.

The chain is built from TRBV7-8 and TRBJ1-3; a weak D match, TRBD1 (6 bases). The CDR3 sequence is 16 residues long. The V gene's germline CDR1 is SGHVS and CDR2 FQNEAQ. V gave up 5 bases and J gave up 0 bases, with 14 bases separating them. CDR3 protein: CASSRGQSSSGNTIYF. The DNA for the CDR3 is TGTGCCAGCAGCCGGGGACAATCGAGCTCTGGAAACACCATATATTTT. The complete variable domain, with remaining parts taken from reference TRBV7-8 and TRBJ1-3, reads GAGVSQSPRYKVAKRGQDVALRCDPISGHVSLFWYQQALGQGPEFLTYFQNEAQLDKSGLPSDRFFAERPEGSVSTLKIQRTQQEDSAVYLCASSRGQSSSGNTIYFGEGSWLTVV.

V gene TRBV6-4 combines with J gene TRBJ1-4; TRBD1 matches at 8 bases. CDR1 MRHNA and CDR2 SNTAGT come from the germline V gene. The CDR3 has 15 amino acids. The V and J ends lost 0 bases and 7 bases, in that order; junction bases with no gene match: 4. The CDR3 loop reads CASSDSGTGGEKLFF. DNA for the CDR3: TGTGCCAGCAGTGACTCCGGGACAGGTGGTGAAAAACTGTTTTTT.

This chain's CDR3 is CASSLVAGGLSLNYGYTF. DNA of the CDR3: TGTGCCAGCAGCTTAGTGGCGGGGGGCCTCTCTCTTAATTATGGCTACACCTTC. The genes are TRBV7-2 and TRBJ1-2, with a tentative D call TRBD1 (6 bases). Germline lookup yields CDR1 SGHTA and CDR2 FQGNSA. V was cut by 1 base and J by 5 bases, with 23 bases left in between. This CDR3 has 18 residues.

This rearrangement joins TRBV13 to TRBJ1-2, with 9 bases matching TRBD1. The V gene's germline CDR1 is PRHDT and CDR2 FYEKMQ (reference sequence). V was pared by 5 bases and J by 5 bases, with 6 bases of the junction left unmatched. The CDR3 extends over 14 amino acids. DNA of the CDR3: TGTGCCAGCAGCCCGGGACAGGGTGATTATGGCTACACCTTC. It yields the protein CASSPGQGDYGYTF.

The chain employs TRBV5-5 and TRBJ2-5; the match to TRBD1 covers 8 bases. The CDR3 is made up of 19 amino acids. The germline V gene has CDR1 SGHKS and CDR2 YYEKEE (reference sequence). The junction had 20 bases not matched to a gene; V was cut back by 4 bases and J by 3 bases. In DNA, the CDR3 is TGTGCCAGCAGCCCACGAGGGATAAGTGGACAGGGTTTCAAAGAGACCCAGTACTTC. Translated, it gives CASSPRGISGQGFKETQYF.

The J gene is TRBJ1-2, the V gene TRBV18; 11 bases agree with TRBD1. Germline CDR1 is KGHSH and CDR2 is LQKENI. V was clipped by 0 bases and J by 5 bases; unmatched bases: 2. The CDR3 has 15 residues. Here the CDR3 DNA reads TGTGCCAGCTCACCACCAGGACAGGGGGCGTATGGCTACACCTTC. Translating gives CASSPPGQGAYGYTF.

The CDR3 loop reads CASSWDRNSNQPQHF. The CDR3, as DNA: TGTGCCAGTAGTTGGGACAGGAATAGCAATCAGCCCCAGCATTTT. This chain uses TRBV19 with TRBJ1-5, with 8 bases identical to TRBD1. J lost 0 bases, V lost 5 bases, and 3 bases had no gene match. The V gene's germline CDR1 is LNHDA and CDR2 SQIVND (reference sequence). This CDR3 region has 15 residues.

The chain has TRBV4-1 and TRBJ2-7, with D perhaps matching TRBD1 (5 bases). From germline, CDR1 is MGHRA and CDR2 YSYEKL. Trimming took off 1 base at V and 3 bases at J, with 16 bases between the two ends. The CDR3 consists of 16 residues. In nucleotides, the CDR3 is TGCGCCAGCAGCCAAGGTATGGGCAGGGTCCTCTACGAGCAGTACTTC. It translates to CASSQGMGRVLYEQYF.

The V and J genes are TRBV10-1 and TRBJ2-3; D call uncertain. The CDR3 has 16 residues. CDR1 is WNHNN and CDR2 is SYGVQD in the germline V gene (reference sequence). V lost 0 bases to trimming and J lost 3 bases, with 13 bases between them. The CDR3 sequence: CASSESRSYRTDTQYF. Here the CDR3 DNA reads TGCGCCAGCAGTGAGTCACGGTCCTACCGGACAGATACGCAGTATTTT.

The V and J genes are TRBV30 and TRBJ2-1; 9 bases match TRBD1. The CDR3 is 17 residues long. CDR1 is GTSNPN, CDR2 SVGIG, per germline (reference sequence). V lost 0 bases to trimming and J lost 8 bases; unmatched junction nucleotides: 14. The CDR3 DNA reads as TGTGCCTGGAGTGTCTCCCCCGGGACAGGGTTTATGTATGAGCAGTTCTTC. Encoded protein: CAWSVSPGTGFMYEQFF.